The sequence of this T cell receptor (beta chain) was determined in a study of preoperative IRX-2 immunotherapy in early breast cancer. Assay used: immunoSEQ multiplex PCR; TCRdb lists only in-frame clones, some missing. The repertoire holds about 62,000 clones, with roughly 94% as singletons. The trim removed 1 base at V and 5 bases at J, leaving 10 bases unmatched. The germline gives CDR1 LGHNA, CDR2 YSLEER. The CDR3 is 17 amino acids. The treatment: preoperative locoregional IRX-2 cytokine immunotherapy. Preoperative locoregional IRX-2 cytokine immunotherapy was tested in the phase Ib source study.

The rearrangement uses TRBV4-3 and TRBJ1-4; 7 nucleotides align to TRBD1. This TCR was sampled from a human donor with breast cancer. This sample was gathered from a patient treated with IRX-2 immunotherapy. The DNA of the CDR3 is TGCGCCAGCAGCCAAGTCCCCACAGGGGCCCTGAATGAAAAACTGTTTTTT. It codes for CASSQVPTGALNEKLFF.